This paragraph reports one TCR beta chain. Its antigen is as yet unknown. Measured with immunoSEQ multiplex PCR; TCRdb has only the in-frame clones, and not every one. The data hold roughly 49,000 clones, with 82% observed a single time. This entry comes from a study of memory CD4+ T cells and cytomegalovirus serostatus. V shed 6 bases, J shed 7 bases, and the junction held 12 bases outside the gene matches. Germline V gene data show CDR1 as LNHDA and CDR2 as SQIVND (reference sequence). The CDR3 has 15 amino acids. Study results and caveats: 67 of 164 known CMV-associated TCRbeta sequences appeared in CD4+ memory. Suggested: most of the CMV-linked TCR signature lies in CD4+ memory cells.

The sort gate was single viable CD3+CD4+CD8-CD45RO+ cells for memory CD4+ T cells. The sequencing input was memory CD4+ T cells from blood. This chain connects TRBV19 to TRBJ1-2; 9 bases are shared with TRBD1. This clonotype was obtained from an adult in good health and CMV-seronegative. This CDR3 reads CASRLITGGIGGYTF. The DNA of the CDR3 is TGTGCCAGTAGATTGATTACAGGGGGCATCGGTGGCTACACCTTC.